This T cell receptor beta chain appears in the sequencing data of a study of T cells after posttransplantation cyclophosphamide. This clone has just one count. Antigen specificity is unknown. CDR1 and CDR2 (germline): KGHSY, FQNENV. Trimming stripped 2 bases from V and 5 bases from J, with 15 bases between. The length of the CDR3 is 15 residues. Study results and caveats: Later blood repertoires were often dominated by clones from the donor CD8+ memory compartment. TRB clonality was highly associated with recipient CMV seropositivity and reactivation. Blood and skin or GI T cell repertoires showed limited TRB overlap.

Cyclophosphamide on days +3 and +4 followed busulfan-fludarabine conditioning and a marrow graft. Sequencing was performed with immunoSEQ multiplex PCR; in TCRdb, only in-frame clones are kept and a portion is missing. The data hold some 2,100 clones, with approximately 85% observed a single time. This chain joins TRBV16 and TRBJ2-5; the D is unclear. The sequence was collected from a male patient in his forties or fifties who received an allogeneic stem cell transplant from a related donor and was CMV-positive. The graft donor may be the source of some T cells. Source: CD8+ T cells sorted from blood, taken 350 to 380 days after allogeneic stem cell transplant with posttransplant cyclophosphamide. CDR3 DNA: TGTGCCAGCAGCCAACCCCAGGAAGAGTTTGAGACCCAGTACTTC. It encodes CASSQPQEEFETQYF. Using reference TRBV16 and TRBJ2-5 for the parts outside the CDR3, the full variable domain is GEEVAQTPKHLVRGEGQKAKLYCAPIKGHSYVFWYQQVLKNEFKFLISFQNENVFDETGMPKERFSAKCLPNSPCSLEIQATKLEDSAVYFCASSQPQEEFETQYFGPGTRLLVL.